The clone carrying this T cell receptor beta chain was counted many times. The antigen remains unidentified. TCRdb itself ran the 5' RACE reads through MiXCR, one entry per CDR3 protein. Among more than 400,000 distinct CDR3 sequences listed, over 4% were seen once. The sample comes from a study of CD8 T cells in ankylosing spondylitis. Study observations and caveats: Seven to nine highly homologous variants formed a TCR beta motif that appeared characteristic of ankylosing spondylitis blood.

The CDR3 runs to 13 residues. The V gene's germline CDR1 is LGHDT and CDR2 YNNKEL (reference sequence). The germline V and J ends were trimmed by 8 bases and 8 bases, with 16 bases remaining between them. The sequenced material came from blood, either unsorted or a sorted T cell fraction (not recorded which). The rearrangement uses TRBV3-1 and TRBJ1-3; D uncertain. This sequence originates from a male donor with ankylosing spondylitis. CDR3 DNA: TGTGCCAGCGGATCGGAGGTAATGGACACCATATATTTT. Its translation: CASGSEVMDTIYF.